These 32 T cell receptor beta chains share one sample of origin, sequenced in a study of shared clonotypes between healthy human individuals. It was CD45RO-negative cells, positively selected for CCR7, that made up naive CD8 cells, with terminally differentiated effector memory CD45RA+ cells excluded. Assay used: immunoSEQ multiplex PCR; TCRdb lists only in-frame clones, some missing. The top ten hold 24% of the sample, which has some 740,000 clones, more than 85% seen once. Sequenced sample: naive CD8+ T cells sorted from blood. All receptors derive from a man aged 25-40 years in good health.

This rearrangement joins TRBV7-9 to TRBJ1-4; 8 positions match TRBD1. The germline V gene encodes CDR1 SEHNR and CDR2 FQNEAQ (reference sequence). CDR3 length: 15 residues. V was pared by 8 bases and J by 2 bases, with 7 bases of the junction left unmatched. This chain's CDR3 is CASRAGGSTNEKLFF. In DNA, the CDR3 is TGTGCCAGCCGGGCAGGGGGCTCTACTAATGAAAAACTGTTTTTT.

The chain is built from TRBV11-2 and TRBJ2-1; 7 bases agree with TRBD2. Germline loops: CDR1 SGHAT, CDR2 FQNNGV. Trimming cost V 7 bases and J 8 bases; bases outside gene matches: 11. CDR3 length: 14 amino acids. Here the CDR3 reads CASNNGRWWDEQFF. The CDR3 DNA reads TGTGCCAGCAATAACGGGAGGTGGTGGGATGAGCAGTTCTTC.

The gene calls are TRBV4-1 and TRBJ2-2; D may be TRBD2 (7 bases). Trimming removed 1 base from V and 3 bases from J, with 21 bases in between. The CDR3 has 19 residues. Germline CDR1 MGHRA, CDR2 YSYEKL. As DNA, the CDR3 is TGCGCCAGCAGCCAAGCCACCAGGGGTAGCGGGTATGACACCGGGGAGCTGTTTTTT. Protein: CASSQATRGSGYDTGELFF.

The rearrangement uses TRBV5-4 and TRBJ2-7; tentatively, D is TRBD2 (6 bases). V dropped 0 bases and J dropped 3 bases, with 10 bases sitting between them. Germline V gene lookup returns CDR1 SGHNT and CDR2 YYREEE (reference sequence). This CDR3 has 14 residues. Here the CDR3 DNA reads TGTGCCAGCAGCTTGGGGCAGGGACTCTACGAGCAGTACTTC. Translated: CASSLGQGLYEQYF.

The CDR3 region is CASSPGILGEQFF. The CDR3 coding sequence is TGTGCCAGCTCGCCCGGAATTTTGGGGGAGCAGTTCTTC. This chain connects TRBV27 to TRBJ2-1; D remains unclear. The CDR3 runs 13 residues. Per the germline V gene, CDR1 is MNHEY and CDR2 is SMNVEV (reference sequence). Deletions cut 8 bases from V and 10 bases from J, with 18 bases between.

The rearrangement uses TRBV6-1 and TRBJ2-7; the D is unclear. The germline V and J ends were trimmed by 7 bases and 3 bases, with 10 bases remaining between them. The germline V gene has CDR1 MNHNS and CDR2 SASEGT. This CDR3 has 12 residues. DNA of the CDR3: TGTGCCAGCACAGGCAATTTCTACGAGCAGTACTTC. This sequence encodes CASTGNFYEQYF.

The J gene is TRBJ1-4, the V gene TRBV4-1; the D gene is possibly TRBD1 (6 bases). Trimming left V 0 bases short and J 0 bases short, with 17 bases between. Germline-derived CDR1 and CDR2 are MGHRA and YSYEKL. The CDR3 spans 19 residues. CDR3 sequence: CASSQDEGTLVATNEKLFF. CDR3 DNA sequence: TGCGCCAGCAGCCAAGATGAAGGGACACTAGTTGCAACTAATGAAAAACTGTTTTTT.

The gene calls are TRBV7-2 and TRBJ2-1, with 11 bases matching TRBD2. The V gene's germline CDR1 is SGHTA and CDR2 FQGNSA. This CDR3 spans 16 amino acids. J lost 5 bases, V lost 6 bases, and 9 bases had no gene match. The CDR3 coding sequence is TGTGCCAGCAGAACCGCCGGGACTAGCGGTGACAATGAGCAGTTCTTC. It codes for CASRTAGTSGDNEQFF.

This rearrangement joins TRBV28 to TRBJ2-3; no clear D gene. Germline assignment: CDR1 MDHEN and CDR2 SYDVKM. V lost 6 bases, J lost 1 base, and 14 bases lay in between. The length of the CDR3 is 15 residues. CDR3 sequence reads: CASSLAWGGTDTQYF. The CDR3 nucleotides are TGTGCCAGCAGCCTGGCCTGGGGTGGCACAGATACGCAGTATTTT.

The V call is TRBV7-9, the J call TRBJ2-7, with D perhaps matching TRBD2 (6 bases). Germline assignment: CDR1 SEHNR and CDR2 FQNEAQ (reference sequence). V lost 4 bases and J lost 7, with 17 bases in between. The CDR3 runs 14 residues. CDR3 nucleotides: TGTGCCAGCAGCTCCCTACCGGAGGGATGGGAGCAGTACTTC. It encodes CASSSLPEGWEQYF.

This chain uses TRBV4-1 with TRBJ2-7; unclear D gene. The CDR3 spans 17 residues. Germline V gene lookup returns CDR1 MGHRA and CDR2 YSYEKL. Trimming took 5 bases from V and 5 from J, leaving 25 bases between them. This CDR3 is CASSEAANYYSVHEQYF. CDR3 sequence (DNA): TGCGCCAGCAGCGAAGCCGCTAATTACTACTCGGTCCACGAGCAGTACTTC.

The rearrangement links TRBV29-1 to TRBJ2-2; 10 positions agree with TRBD2. Unmatched junction bases numbered 14, after V lost 1 base and J lost 3 bases. The germline gives CDR1 SQVTM, CDR2 ANQGSEA. The CDR3 is 19 residues long. The DNA for the CDR3 is TGCAGCGTTGAAGGCGTAGCGGGAGGACCAAAAGGATACACCGGGGAGCTGTTTTTT. Protein: CSVEGVAGGPKGYTGELFF.

This clone was found once. The rearrangement uses TRBV5-1 and TRBJ2-1; 8 bases agree with TRBD2. V gave up 4 bases and J gave up 0 bases; unmatched junction bases: 6. Germline V gene lookup returns CDR1 SGHRS and CDR2 YFSETQ. The CDR3 contains 16 residues. CDR3 residues: CASSPRGGSSYNEQFF. Here the CDR3 DNA reads TGCGCCAGCAGCCCACGCGGGGGGAGCTCCTACAATGAGCAGTTCTTC.

The chain recombines TRBV6-5 with TRBJ1-3; no clear D gene. Germline assignment: CDR1 MNHEY and CDR2 SVGAGI. V lost 2 bases to trimming and J lost 3 bases, with 14 bases between them. The CDR3 spans 16 residues. The CDR3 bases are TGTGCCAGCAGTTACAGTGCGTCAGGTGGTGGAAACACCATATATTTT. It codes for CASSYSASGGGNTIYF.

The genes are TRBV7-7 and TRBJ1-1, with unresolved D. This CDR3 contains 13 residues. Germline V gene data show CDR1 as SSHAT and CDR2 as FNYEAQ (reference sequence). Trimming took 5 bases from V and 1 from J, leaving 8 bases between them. Here the CDR3 reads CASSPGTNTEAFF. Here the CDR3 DNA reads TGTGCCAGCAGCCCAGGAACGAACACTGAAGCTTTCTTT.

V gene TRBV5-5 combines with J gene TRBJ2-7; 11 bases align to TRBD2. This CDR3 has 15 residues. Looked up from germline, CDR1 is SGHKS and CDR2 is YYEKEE (reference sequence). Germline trimming cut 0 bases from V and 5 bases from J; bases unmatched to any gene: 4. CDR3 loop: CASSLVTSGSNEQYF. In nucleotides, the CDR3 is TGTGCCAGCAGCTTGGTCACTAGCGGGAGCAACGAGCAGTACTTC.

This clone was seen only once. The chain is built from TRBV7-9 and TRBJ1-5; D uncertain. Trimming shortened V by 6 bases and J by 4 bases, and 19 bases separated the two germline ends. CDR1 is SEHNR and CDR2 is FQNEAQ in the germline V gene (reference sequence). This CDR3 has 16 amino acids. The CDR3 loop is CASSPPSIGINQPQHF. In DNA, the CDR3 is TGTGCCAGCAGTCCCCCGTCTATCGGCATTAATCAGCCCCAGCATTTT.

V is TRBV5-1 and J is TRBJ2-3; no clear D gene. Trimming shortened V by 0 bases and J by 7 bases, and 9 bases separated the two germline ends. CDR1 and CDR2 (germline): SGHRS, YFSETQ. The CDR3 consists of 13 residues. The CDR3 region has the DNA TGCGCCAGCAGCTTGGATCTCGCAAATACGCAGTATTTT. Translating it yields CASSLDLANTQYF.

The chain has TRBV10-3 and TRBJ2-7; D ambiguous. The V end lost 4 bases, the J end lost 1 base, and 11 bases lay between the germline ends. CDR1 and CDR2 from the germline V gene are ENHRY and SYGVKD. The CDR3 has 14 residues. CDR3 sequence reads: CAISAGVGSYEQYF. The CDR3 nucleotides read TGTGCCATCAGTGCAGGTGTGGGGTCCTACGAGCAGTACTTC.

The V and J genes are TRBV7-6 and TRBJ2-5; 9 bases are a match to TRBD2. The CDR3 is 15 amino acids. J lost 5 bases, V lost 4 bases, and 8 bases had no gene match. Germline CDR1 and CDR2: SGHVS and FNYEAQ. The CDR3 DNA reads TGTGCCAGCAGCTCCCACCAAGGACTAGCGGAGACCCAGTACTTC. This gives the protein CASSSHQGLAETQYF.

V usage is TRBV19 and J usage is TRBJ2-1; no reliable D call. CDR3 length: 13 amino acids. CDR1 and CDR2 (germline): LNHDA, SQIVND (reference sequence). Deletions cut 3 bases from V and 5 bases from J, with 8 bases between. CDR3 sequence reads: CASSIPANNEQFF. CDR3 nucleotide sequence: TGTGCCAGTAGTATTCCAGCTAACAATGAGCAGTTCTTC. Supplemented by reference TRBV19 and TRBJ2-1, the full variable domain reads DGGITQSPKYLFRKEGQNVTLSCEQNLNHDAMYWYRQDPGQGLRLIYYSQIVNDFQKGDIAEGYSVSREKKESFPLTVTSAQKNPTAFYLCASSIPANNEQFFGPGTRLTVL.

V gene TRBV2 combines with J gene TRBJ1-4, with D tentatively TRBD1 (6 bases). The CDR3 spans 19 residues. V was trimmed by 2 bases and J by 0 bases, leaving 19 bases between them. CDR1 and CDR2 (germline): SNHLY, FYNNEI. CDR3 loop: CASSERGTPRIATNEKLFF. The CDR3 DNA reads as TGTGCCAGCAGTGAAAGGGGGACACCTCGGATCGCAACTAATGAAAAACTGTTTTTT. The full variable domain, its missing parts supplied by reference TRBV2 and TRBJ1-4, is EPEVTQTPSHQVTQMGQEVILRCVPISNHLYFYWYRQILGQKVEFLVSFYNNEISEKSEIFDDQFSVERPDGSNFTLKIRSTKLEDSAMYFCASSERGTPRIATNEKLFFGSGTQLSVL.

The CDR3 spells CASTPLQGDSYGYTF. In nucleotides, the CDR3 is TGTGCCAGCACCCCCTTGCAGGGGGATTCCTATGGCTACACCTTC. This chain joins TRBV7-8 and TRBJ1-2; 7 positions agree with TRBD1. CDR1 is SGHVS, CDR2 FQNEAQ, per germline. J gave up 4 bases and V 7 bases, and 12 bases lay outside the gene matches. CDR3 length: 15 amino acids.

The genes are TRBV4-2 and TRBJ2-7; 10 bases align to TRBD2. V lost 3 bases and J lost 4; bases outside the gene matches: 6. CDR1 and CDR2 from the germline V gene are LGHNA and YNFKEQ. The CDR3 is 15 residues long. The CDR3 loop reads CASSHSSGRGYEQYF. The CDR3 bases are TGTGCCAGCAGCCACTCTAGCGGGAGAGGGTACGAGCAGTACTTC.

The chain employs TRBV9 and TRBJ2-1, with D tentatively TRBD2 (6 bases). V gave up 4 bases and J gave up 4 bases, with 18 bases separating them. CDR1 and CDR2 (germline): SGDLS, YYNGEE. This CDR3 spans 16 amino acids. The CDR3 region has the DNA TGTGCCAGCAGCCGGGGAGACGGGAGCCTATACAATGAGCAGTTCTTC. This sequence encodes CASSRGDGSLYNEQFF.

The V gene is TRBV6-5, the J gene TRBJ2-7, with D perhaps TRBD1 or TRBD2 (7 bases each). In germline, CDR1 is MNHEY, CDR2 SVGAGI. This CDR3 spans 14 amino acids. V lost 6 bases to trimming and J lost 6 bases, with 18 bases between them. CDR3 amino acids: CASSRAGGEGEQYF. CDR3 sequence (DNA): TGTGCCAGCAGCCGAGCAGGGGGGGAAGGCGAGCAGTACTTC.

The genes are TRBV11-2 and TRBJ2-1; D gene unclear. CDR3 length: 13 residues. Germline loops: CDR1 SGHAT, CDR2 FQNNGV. V was shortened by 4 bases and J by 6 bases, with 10 bases between the two germline ends. The CDR3 region is CASSSRDGNEQFF. In nucleotides, the CDR3 is TGTGCCAGCAGCTCCCGCGACGGCAATGAGCAGTTCTTC.

The J gene is TRBJ2-7, the V gene TRBV5-1, with D perhaps matching TRBD1 or TRBD2 (5 bases each). This CDR3 region has 14 residues. The V gene lost 4 bases and the J gene lost 3 bases, with 14 bases spanning the gap. In germline, CDR1 is SGHRS, CDR2 YFSETQ. Written as DNA, the CDR3 is TGCGCCAGCAGCCCTGGGGGTGGGGTCTACGAGCAGTACTTC. It is translated as CASSPGGGVYEQYF. Based on the CDR3 plus reference TRBV5-1 and TRBJ2-7, the full variable domain is KAGVTQTPRYLIKTRGQQVTLSCSPISGHRSVSWYQQTPGQGLQFLFEYFSETQRNKGNFPGRFSGRQFSNSRSEMNVSTLELGDSALYLCASSPGGGVYEQYFGPGTRLTVT.

This clone was counted once. This sequence joins TRBV9 and TRBJ2-6; D is possibly TRBD1 (6 bases). CDR3 length: 14 amino acids. CDR1 is SGDLS and CDR2 is YYNGEE in the germline V gene. V dropped 7 bases and J dropped 0 bases, with 8 bases sitting between them. The CDR3 reads CASLDSSGANVLTF. Written as DNA, the CDR3 is TGTGCCAGCCTGGACAGCTCTGGGGCCAACGTCCTGACTTTC.

The rearrangement joins TRBV13 to TRBJ1-1; TRBD1 matches at 8 bases. This CDR3 is 13 amino acids long. J gave up 3 bases and V 3 bases, and 0 bases lay outside the gene matches. Germline CDR1 and CDR2: PRHDT and FYEKMQ (reference sequence). Here the CDR3 DNA reads TGTGCCAGCAGCTTGGGACAGGACACTGAAGCTTTCTTT. Translation: CASSLGQDTEAFF.

This clone was picked up one time. V usage is TRBV2 and J usage is TRBJ2-7, with 8 nucleotides matching TRBD1. CDR3 length: 13 amino acids. In germline, CDR1 is SNHLY, CDR2 FYNNEI. V dropped 3 bases and J dropped 3; count of bases not matched to a gene: 1. The CDR3 loop is CASSEGQDYEQYF. CDR3 nucleotide sequence: TGTGCCAGCAGTGAGGGACAGGACTACGAGCAGTACTTC.

This clone was seen just once. The chain employs TRBV11-2 and TRBJ2-7; the D gene is possibly TRBD1 (6 bases). CDR1 is SGHAT, CDR2 FQNNGV, per germline. Trimming took off 5 bases at V and 5 bases at J, with 10 bases between the two ends. This CDR3 contains 12 residues. The CDR3 DNA sequence: TGTGCCAGCAGCCCCACAGGGAACGAGCAGTACTTC. This sequence encodes CASSPTGNEQYF.